This record concerns one T cell receptor beta chain sequence. Its matching antigen is unknown. The sample belongs to a study of Ad26.COV2.S vaccination and SARS-CoV-2 variants. Findings and caveats of the study: While placebo recipients had lower spike-specific TCR breadth, vaccine recipients had more.

The treatment: roughly 19 received Ad26.COV2.S at low or high dose, single or two shots; several received placebo; per-sample allocation not given. Day 63 following the first vaccine or placebo injection was when the samples were taken. The donor was a Boston adult aged 18-55 years. From germline, CDR1 is LNHDA and CDR2 SQIVND (reference sequence). J gave up 1 base and V 6 bases, and 7 bases lay outside the gene matches. The CDR3 covers 15 residues. This table comes from immunoSEQ multiplex PCR, and its TCRdb copy is limited to in-frame clones, with some not included. The sample includes around 450,000 clones, 90% of them seen just once.

The rearrangement joins TRBV19 to TRBJ2-3; 7 positions agree with TRBD1. This TCR came from a person aged 18-60 years who received the Ad26.COV2.S COVID-19 vaccine or a placebo. The source material was peripheral blood, sampled in a trial of Ad26.COV2.S vaccine versus placebo. The CDR3 DNA is TGTGCCAGTAGACTAACAGGGGTGGGCACAGATACGCAGTATTTT. Protein sequence: CASRLTGVGTDTQYF. Together with reference TRBV19 and TRBJ2-3, the CDR3 gives the full variable domain: DGGITQSPKYLFRKEGQNVTLSCEQNLNHDAMYWYRQDPGQGLRLIYYSQIVNDFQKGDIAEGYSVSREKKESFPLTVTSAQKNPTAFYLCASRLTGVGTDTQYFGPGTRLTVL.